These T cell receptor beta chains were read from a single sample in a study of shared clonotypes between healthy human individuals. TCRdb keeps only in-frame clones here, not all; method: immunoSEQ multiplex PCR. The sample consists of more than 1,200,000 clones, 98% of them appearing once. Sequences were obtained from naive CD4+ T cells sorted from blood. These receptors were obtained from a man between 25 and 39 years old in good health. CDR3s include the opening cysteine and the closing phenylalanine or tryptophan. A D gene is named only where the DNA matches it firmly. Some rows have no size entry. The others give once, few or many, or a class for an expanded clone.

NA TRBJ2-7 NA TRBV12-2 CASRLGRDRGPLPSGSENEQYF TGTGCAAGTCGCTTAGGCCGGGACAGGGGTCCCCTGCCTAGCGGGTCTGAGAACGAGCAGTACTTC
NA TRBJ2-2 NA TRBV21-1 CASSPKGRQGENTGELFF TGTGCCAGCAGCCCTAAGGGACGACAGGGAGAGAACACCGGGGAGCTGTTTTTT
TRBD2 TRBJ2-3 NA TRBV29-1 CSSEGSGNPDTQYF TGCAGCTCAGAGGGCAGCGGGAACCCAGATACGCAGTATTTT
TRBD2 TRBJ2-1 NA TRBV5-4 CASSLAGRAYNEQFF TGTGCCAGCAGCTTGGCCGGGAGGGCCTACAATGAGCAGTTCTTC
NA TRBJ1-5 NA TRBV4-1 CASSQDLGGVGQPQHF TGCGCCAGCAGCCAAGATTTAGGAGGGGTCGGTCAGCCCCAGCATTTT
NA TRBJ2-1 NA TRBV6-1 CASSGGSATWVYNEQFF TGTGCCAGCAGTGGAGGCTCCGCGACTTGGGTCTACAATGAGCAGTTCTTC
TRBD2 TRBJ2-7 NA TRBV11-2 CASSLLRGTGYEQYF TGTGCCAGCAGCTTATTGCGGGGGACCGGCTACGAGCAGTACTTC
TRBD2 TRBJ2-5 NA TRBV28 CASGLAGYQETQYF TGTGCCAGCGGTCTAGCGGGTTACCAAGAGACCCAGTACTTC
NA TRBJ2-7 NA TRBV11-2 CASSLGGRSLHEQYF TGTGCCAGCAGCTTAGGGGGTCGGTCTCTCCACGAGCAGTACTTC
TRBD2 TRBJ2-7 NA TRBV30 CAWSGSGVSYEQYF TGTGCCTGGAGTGGTAGCGGGGTCTCCTACGAGCAGTACTTC
NA TRBJ2-5 NA TRBV2 CASALKTQYF TGTGCCAGCGCTTTAAAGACCCAGTACTTC
TRBD1 TRBJ1-5 NA TRBV2 CASSPDRASNQPQHF TGTGCCAGCAGTCCGGACAGGGCGAGCAATCAGCCCCAGCATTTT
NA TRBJ1-4 NA TRBV13 CASSRTRGSEKLFF TGTGCCAGCAGCCGAACCCGGGGCAGCGAAAAACTGTTTTTT
NA TRBJ2-7 NA TRBV18 CASSPAYEQYF TGTGCCAGCTCACCGGCTTACGAGCAGTACTTC
TRBD1 TRBJ2-7 NA TRBV11-3 CASSPGTGGTTYEQYF TGTGCCAGCAGCCCAGGGACAGGCGGAACTACCTACGAGCAGTACTTC
NA TRBJ1-1 once TRBV28 CASTVLWAQRTEAFF TGTGCCAGCACCGTCCTCTGGGCCCAGAGGACTGAAGCTTTCTTT
TRBD1 TRBJ2-5 NA TRBV2 CASKTGTYQETQYF TGTGCCAGCAAGACAGGGACCTACCAAGAGACCCAGTACTTC
NA TRBJ2-1 NA TRBV7-2 CASSLGLVAHEQFF TGTGCCAGCAGCTTAGGTTTGGTAGCCCATGAGCAGTTCTTC
TRBD2 TRBJ2-1 NA TRBV5-1 CASSPMTSGSYNEQFF TGCGCCAGCAGCCCCATGACTAGCGGGAGCTACAATGAGCAGTTCTTC
NA TRBJ2-1 NA TRBV5-4 CASSLSDRQYNEQFF TGTGCCAGCAGCTTAAGTGACAGACAATACAATGAGCAGTTCTTC
TRBD1 TRBJ1-5 NA TRBV6-1 CASRSTGFGQPQHF TGTGCCAGCAGATCGACAGGGTTCGGTCAGCCCCAGCATTTT
NA TRBJ2-5 NA TRBV6-5 CASSSRSRFQETQYF TGTGCCAGCAGCAGTCGAAGTCGATTCCAAGAGACCCAGTACTTC
NA TRBJ2-7 NA TRBV9 CASSATYKVPSEQYF TGTGCCAGCAGCGCGACCTATAAGGTTCCGTCCGAGCAGTACTTC
NA TRBJ1-4 NA TRBV19 CASSPLGEGIPEKLFF TGTGCCAGTAGTCCTCTGGGTGAGGGGATTCCTGAAAAACTGTTTTTT
TRBD1 TRBJ1-5 NA TRBV30 CAWSGQGGQPQHF TGTGCCTGGAGTGGACAGGGAGGTCAGCCCCAGCATTTT